Following are 22 T cell receptor beta chains from one sample sequenced in a study of T cell responses to AZD1222 COVID-19 vaccine. Data came from immunoSEQ multiplex PCR; TCRdb stores just in-frame clones and leaves some out. This sample yields some 120,000 clones, of which roughly 88% are seen a single time; over 15% belongs to the top ten. The starting material was peripheral blood, obtained on day 0 of MenACWY control vaccination. The receptors shown here come from an adult in good health.

The DNA of the CDR3 is TGCGCCAGCTCCGGCGCAACTAATCAGCCCCAGCATTTT. This sequence encodes CASSGATNQPQHF. V usage is TRBV10-2 and J usage is TRBJ1-5; D is undetermined. Germline CDR1 reads WSHSY; CDR2 reads SAAADI. Between the trimmed V and J ends, which lost 8 bases and 4 bases, there was a span of 12 bases. The length of the CDR3 is 13 residues.

J is TRBJ1-5 and V is TRBV29-1; TRBD1 might be the D (5 bases). The germline V gene encodes CDR1 SQVTM and CDR2 ANQGSEA. The CDR3 loop spans 14 amino acids. Deletions cut 4 bases from V and 2 bases from J, with 12 bases between. CDR3 in amino acids: CSVGDGPGNQPQHF. CDR3 coding DNA: TGCAGCGTTGGGGACGGACCGGGCAATCAGCCCCAGCATTTT.

The chain couples TRBV27 to TRBJ2-5, with 12 bases matching TRBD2. Germline-derived CDR1 and CDR2 are MNHEY and SMNVEV (reference sequence). The CDR3 has 15 amino acids. V shed 6 bases, J shed 3 bases, and the junction held 5 bases outside the gene matches. Here the CDR3 DNA reads TGTGCCAGCAGGCCCGGACTAGCGGGAAAAGAGACCCAGTACTTC. It yields the protein CASRPGLAGKETQYF.

This chain joins TRBV19 and TRBJ2-1, with D perhaps TRBD1 or TRBD2 (6 bases each). There are 14 residues in the CDR3. Germline V lookup: CDR1 LNHDA, CDR2 SQIVND (reference sequence). V was pared by 3 bases and J by 6 bases, with 12 bases between. The CDR3 DNA reads TGTGCCAGTAGTATGAATGGGGGGCCCAATGAGCAGTTCTTC. Translated: CASSMNGGPNEQFF.

J is TRBJ1-6 and V is TRBV7-2, with 10 bases matching TRBD1. The CDR3 runs to 15 residues. Trimming removed 5 bases from V and 10 bases from J; junction bases left unmatched: 8. Germline CDR1 reads SGHTA; CDR2 reads FQGNSA. The chain's CDR3 is CASSPRGQGLSPLHF. The DNA for the CDR3 is TGTGCCAGCAGCCCCCGGGGACAGGGGCTATCACCCCTCCACTTT. Filled out from reference TRBV7-2 and TRBJ1-6, the complete variable domain reads GAGVSQSPSNKVTEKGKDVELRCDPISGHTALYWYRQSLGQGLEFLIYFQGNSAPDKSGLPSDRFSAERTGGSVSTLTIQRTQQEDSAVYLCASSPRGQGLSPLHFGNGTRLTVT.

The rearrangement joins TRBV5-1 to TRBJ2-1; D is uncertain. The CDR3 runs 14 residues. The germline CDR1 and CDR2 sequences are SGHRS and YFSETQ. V lost 0 bases to trimming and J lost 10 bases, with 14 bases between them. DNA of the CDR3: TGCGCCAGCAGCTTGGAGCCACCCTCTAGGGAGCAGTTCTTC. This codes for CASSLEPPSREQFF.

This clone has just a few counts. V and J are TRBV27 and TRBJ1-4; maybe TRBD1 (5 bases). V was cut by 3 bases and J by 3 bases, with 11 bases left in between. Germline-derived CDR1 and CDR2 are MNHEY and SMNVEV (reference sequence). CDR3 length equals 15 residues. CDR3 amino acids: CASSLGGAPNEKLFF. CDR3 sequence (DNA): TGTGCCAGCAGTTTGGGAGGGGCTCCTAATGAAAAACTGTTTTTT. The full variable domain, its missing parts supplied by reference TRBV27 and TRBJ1-4, is EAQVTQNPRYLITVTGKKLTVTCSQNMNHEYMSWYRQDPGLGLRQIYYSMNVEVTDKGDVPEGYKVSRKEKRNFPLILESPSPNQTSLYFCASSLGGAPNEKLFFGSGTQLSVL.

The gene calls are TRBV4-1 and TRBJ2-7; D might be TRBD2 (5 bases). Between the trimmed V and J ends, which lost 0 bases and 0 bases, there was a span of 9 bases. Per germline, CDR1 MGHRA and CDR2 YSYEKL. The CDR3 has 15 residues. CDR3 protein: CASSQDLRDSYEQYF. CDR3 bases: TGCGCCAGCAGCCAAGATCTACGGGACTCCTACGAGCAGTACTTC.

The rearrangement joins TRBV27 to TRBJ2-1; 13 nucleotides agree with TRBD2. This CDR3 comprises 20 residues. J lost 9 bases, V lost 6 bases, and 23 bases had no gene match. The germline V gene encodes CDR1 MNHEY and CDR2 SMNVEV (reference sequence). CDR3 sequence (DNA): TGTGCCAGCAGGGCCGCATCGGGGGGACTTACGGGACTAGCGGGGTCTGAGCAGTTCTTC. Translating it yields CASRAASGGLTGLAGSEQFF.

The chain is built from TRBV5-1 and TRBJ2-2; possible D gene TRBD2, 6 bases. The length of the CDR3 is 17 residues. Germline CDR1 SGHRS, CDR2 YFSETQ. The ends were cut back, 4 bases at V and 5 bases at J, with 21 bases in the middle. The CDR3 nucleotides are TGCGCCAGCAGCACGGAACCGGAGGGCCTCGTTACCGGGGAGCTGTTTTTT. This gives the protein CASSTEPEGLVTGELFF.

The chain recombines TRBV24-1 with TRBJ2-5; maybe TRBD1 (5 bases). Trimming cost V 5 bases and J 4 bases, with 16 bases left between them. CDR1 is KGHDR, CDR2 SFDVKD, per germline. The CDR3 is 15 amino acids. In DNA form, the CDR3 reads TGTGCCACCAGTGTGCTTAGGGGTCGGACAGAGACCCAGTACTTC. It yields the protein CATSVLRGRTETQYF.

This chain links TRBV11-2 with TRBJ2-1; TRBD1 aligns across 11 bases. This CDR3 has 17 residues. CDR1 and CDR2 from the germline V gene are SGHAT and FQNNGV. With V trimmed by 5 bases and J by 7 bases, 13 bases remained unmatched. Here the CDR3 DNA reads TGTGCCAGCAGCCACTTTCGTAGGGACAGGGGGGAGAATGAGCAGTTCTTC. Its translation is CASSHFRRDRGENEQFF.

The rearrangement links TRBV7-7 to TRBJ2-7; D perhaps matches TRBD2 (7 bases). Germline values: CDR1 SSHAT, CDR2 FNYEAQ (reference sequence). The length of the CDR3 is 12 residues. Between the trimmed V and J ends, which lost 5 bases and 6 bases, there was a span of 11 bases. The CDR3 coding sequence is TGTGCCAGCAGCCCCGGGGGGCCCGAGCAGTACTTC. Its translation: CASSPGGPEQYF. Together with reference TRBV7-7 and TRBJ2-7, the CDR3 gives the full variable domain: GAGVSQSPRYKVTKRGQDVTLRCDPISSHATLYWYQQALGQGPEFLTYFNYEAQPDKSGLPSDRFSAERPEGSISTLTIQRTEQRDSAMYRCASSPGGPEQYFGPGTRLTVT.

This chain connects TRBV5-1 to TRBJ2-3; 8 bases fit TRBD2. CDR1 is SGHRS and CDR2 is YFSETQ in the germline V gene. V lost 4 bases to trimming and J lost 5 bases; unmatched junction nucleotides: 6. CDR3 length: 14 amino acids. Written as DNA, the CDR3 is TGCGCCAGCAGCATGGGACTAGGAGGAGATACGCAGTATTTT. Amino acid sequence: CASSMGLGGDTQYF. Full variable domain (rest looked up from reference TRBV5-1 and TRBJ2-3): KAGVTQTPRYLIKTRGQQVTLSCSPISGHRSVSWYQQTPGQGLQFLFEYFSETQRNKGNFPGRFSGRQFSNSRSEMNVSTLELGDSALYLCASSMGLGGDTQYFGPGTRLTVL.

The chain is built from TRBV28 and TRBJ2-4; D is perhaps TRBD2 (6 bases). V lost 2 bases and J 2 bases, leaving 13 bases between the germline ends. This CDR3 contains 16 residues. Germline values: CDR1 MDHEN, CDR2 SYDVKM. Here the CDR3 reads CASSLRLAITKNIQYF. CDR3 DNA: TGTGCCAGCAGTTTAAGGCTAGCGATAACCAAAAACATTCAGTACTTC.

This clone was found a few times. The chain is built from TRBV4-1 and TRBJ2-2; the match to TRBD2 covers 7 bases. CDR3 length: 16 residues. Germline CDR1 and CDR2: MGHRA and YSYEKL. The V segment lost 4 bases and the J segment 2 bases; nucleotides outside the gene matches: 7. Here the CDR3 reads CASSPRLAENTGELFF. The CDR3 DNA reads as TGCGCCAGCAGCCCACGGCTAGCGGAAAACACCGGGGAGCTGTTTTTT.

The V and J genes are TRBV19 and TRBJ1-4, with unresolved D. Germline V gene lookup returns CDR1 LNHDA and CDR2 SQIVND (reference sequence). This CDR3 region has 13 residues. The ends were cut back, 5 bases at V and 7 bases at J, with 11 bases in the middle. This chain's CDR3 is CASSSGPGEKLFF. DNA of the CDR3: TGTGCCAGTAGTTCCGGACCAGGTGAAAAACTGTTTTTT.

This clone showed up just once. At the DNA level, this CDR3 is encoded by other sequences in the same sample as well. The rearrangement links TRBV5-1 to TRBJ1-1, with D unresolved. This CDR3 is 15 amino acids long. V was trimmed by 0 bases and J by 1 base, leaving 10 bases between them. CDR1 SGHRS and CDR2 YFSETQ come from the germline V gene. CDR3 sequence: CASSLDGRPNTEAFF. The CDR3 DNA reads as TGCGCCAGCAGCTTGGACGGCAGGCCGAACACTGAAGCTTTCTTT.

The chain is built from TRBV11-2 and TRBJ1-3; 7 bases line up with TRBD1. This CDR3 region has 16 residues. With 5 bases clipped from V and 4 bases from J, the junction kept 11 bases outside the gene matches. The V gene's germline CDR1 is SGHAT and CDR2 FQNNGV. The CDR3 coding sequence is TGTGCCAGCAGCAGGGGGCCGACAGGGTCCGGAAACACCATATATTTT. Its translation: CASSRGPTGSGNTIYF. The full variable domain, with the rest looked up from reference TRBV11-2 and TRBJ1-3, is EAGVAQSPRYKIIEKRQSVAFWCNPISGHATLYWYQQILGQGPKLLIQFQNNGVVDDSQLPKDRFSAERLKGVDSTLKIQPAKLEDSAVYLCASSRGPTGSGNTIYFGEGSWLTVV.

The rearrangement uses TRBV4-1 and TRBJ2-2, with D possibly being TRBD2 (5 bases). The CDR3 totals 15 residues. The germline V gene encodes CDR1 MGHRA and CDR2 YSYEKL. V gave up 4 bases and J gave up 5 bases, with 14 bases separating them. CDR3 loop: CASSPPRATTGELFF. CDR3 nucleotides: TGCGCCAGCAGCCCCCCGCGGGCGACTACCGGGGAGCTGTTTTTT.

The chain carries TRBV7-3 and TRBJ2-2; 12 nucleotides line up with TRBD2. CDR3 length: 19 residues. V lost 5 bases to trimming and J lost 2 bases; unmatched junction nucleotides: 12. Germline assignment: CDR1 SGHTA and CDR2 FQGTGA. The CDR3 reads CASSRGRPSGRENTGELFF. CDR3 nucleotide sequence: TGTGCCAGCAGCCGGGGCCGGCCTAGCGGGAGGGAAAACACCGGGGAGCTGTTTTTT. The full variable domain, in which reference TRBV7-3 and TRBJ2-2 provide the parts outside the CDR3, is GAGVSQTPSNKVTEKGKYVELRCDPISGHTALYWYRQSLGQGPEFLIYFQGTGAADDSGLPNDRFFAVRPEGSVSTLKIQRTERGDSAVYLCASSRGRPSGRENTGELFFGEGSRLTVL.

This rearrangement joins TRBV18 to TRBJ1-1; D is perhaps TRBD1 (5 bases). The CDR3 is 14 residues long. Germline assignment: CDR1 KGHSH and CDR2 LQKENI. Trimming left V 3 bases short and J 1 base short, with 9 bases between. The CDR3 DNA follows: TGTGCCAGCTCACCGACCGGGGGGAACACTGAAGCTTTCTTT. Translation gives CASSPTGGNTEAFF.